Below, 30 T cell receptor beta chains from the same sample are listed, as sequenced in a study of OX40 agonist ivuxolimab in advanced cancers. Libraries were prepared by immunoSEQ multiplex PCR; TCRdb keeps only in-frame clonotypes and omits some of them. Of around 74,000 clones in the sample, 80% to 90% were seen once. The sample in question was CD4+ or CD8+ T cells sorted from blood, obtained in a trial of the OX40 agonist ivuxolimab. The receptors derive from an adult with an advanced solid tumor such as melanoma, head and neck, liver or kidney cancer.

The chain has TRBV6-5 and TRBJ1-3, with D unclear. There are 15 residues in the CDR3. Trimming pared 6 bases from V and 0 bases from J, leaving 12 bases between. Germline V CDR1 and CDR2: MNHEY, SVGAGI. This CDR3 reads CASRPVLSSGNTIYF. CDR3 nucleotides: TGTGCCAGCAGACCGGTACTGAGCTCTGGAAACACCATATATTTT.

The rearrangement links TRBV18 to TRBJ1-1; D is uncertain. V was trimmed by 5 bases and J by 1 base, leaving 8 bases between them. Germline loops: CDR1 KGHSH, CDR2 LQKENI. The CDR3 runs to 13 residues. CDR3 sequence: CASSAERNTEAFF. The CDR3 DNA follows: TGTGCCAGCTCAGCGGAGCGGAACACTGAAGCTTTCTTT.

J is TRBJ1-2 and V is TRBV21-1. TRBV21-1 is shown as a pseudogene. CDR3 length: 12 amino acids. The CDR3 protein is CASSKERSGYTF. DNA of the CDR3: TGTGCCAGCAGCAAAGAAAGGAGTGGCTACACCTTC.

The chain joins TRBV4-2 to TRBJ1-2, with D perhaps matching TRBD1 (5 bases). The length of the CDR3 is 15 residues. With 0 bases removed from V and 0 bases from J, the gap between germline ends came to 8 bases. CDR1 is LGHNA and CDR2 is YNFKEQ in the germline V gene. CDR3 in amino acids: CASSQEAGSNYGYTF. CDR3 in DNA: TGTGCCAGCAGCCAAGAGGCAGGGTCTAACTATGGCTACACCTTC.

The V and J genes are TRBV5-6 and TRBJ2-1; 8 bases line up with TRBD1. Unmatched junction bases numbered 9, after V lost 3 bases and J lost 4 bases. Germline CDR1 reads SGHDT; CDR2 reads YYEEEE. CDR3 length: 16 amino acids. The CDR3 sequence: CASSSRLQGGYNEQFF. CDR3 in DNA: TGTGCCAGCAGCTCCCGTTTACAGGGGGGTTACAATGAGCAGTTCTTC.

This clone is medium-sized (0.01 to 0.1%) in the sample. CDR3: CASGFGGMGTEAFF. The CDR3 nucleotides read TGTGCCAGCGGGTTCGGGGGGATGGGTACTGAAGCTTTCTTT. The chain combines TRBV6-1 with TRBJ1-1, with D tentatively TRBD1 (5 bases). The germline CDR1 and CDR2 sequences are MNHNS and SASEGT. The CDR3 spans 14 residues. V lost 8 bases and J 5 bases, leaving 18 bases between the germline ends.

In its sample, this clone was seen a few times. The V call is TRBV30, the J call TRBJ1-1; D uncertain. CDR3 length: 11 residues. Germline CDR1 is GTSNPN and CDR2 is SVGIG (reference sequence). V was shortened by 1 base and J by 11 bases, with 11 bases between the two germline ends. The CDR3 sequence: CAWSERERAFF. CDR3 in DNA: TGTGCCTGGAGTGAAAGGGAGAGGGCTTTCTTT.

The chain recombines TRBV28 with TRBJ2-2; 10 nucleotides match TRBD2. The trim removed 5 bases at V and 5 bases at J, leaving 11 bases unmatched. The CDR3 runs to 17 residues. CDR1 and CDR2 from the germline V gene are MDHEN and SYDVKM. CDR3 in DNA: TGTGCCAGCAGTCCGGGGGCTAGCGGGAGTAGGACCGGGGAGCTGTTTTTT. The encoded protein is CASSPGASGSRTGELFF.

V is TRBV19 and J is TRBJ2-7; D is tentatively TRBD1 or TRBD2 (5 bases each). Germline CDR1 reads LNHDA; CDR2 reads SQIVND (reference sequence). This CDR3 comprises 16 residues. Deletions cut 3 bases from V and 1 base from J, with 16 bases between. CDR3 nucleotide sequence: TGTGCCAGTAGTATGCGGCCGGGGCGAAGTTCCTACGAGCAGTACTTC. Translating it yields CASSMRPGRSSYEQYF.

The rearrangement joins TRBV6-1 to TRBJ1-5; no clear D. The CDR3 totals 14 residues. CDR1 MNHNS and CDR2 SASEGT come from the germline V gene. Between the trimmed V and J ends, which lost 0 bases and 6 bases, there was a span of 9 bases. CDR3 in amino acids: CASSEAIVSQPQHF. CDR3 coding DNA: TGTGCCAGCAGTGAAGCGATTGTCTCTCAGCCCCAGCATTTT.

The rearrangement uses TRBV2 and TRBJ2-1; D is unclear. CDR1 is SNHLY and CDR2 is FYNNEI in the germline V gene. Trimming removed 7 bases at V and 8 bases at J, with 12 bases between. The CDR3 loop spans 12 amino acids. CDR3 in DNA: TGTGCCAGCACCGCCGGGCTCCATGAGCAGTTCTTC. This gives the protein CASTAGLHEQFF.

This chain uses TRBV30 with TRBJ1-3; D gene uncertain. The germline V gene has CDR1 GTSNPN and CDR2 SVGIG (reference sequence). With 3 bases removed from V and 1 base from J, the gap between germline ends came to 10 bases. The CDR3 has 14 amino acids. The CDR3 coding sequence is TGTGCCTGGAGGAATCCGGGTTCTGGAAACACCATATATTTT. Its protein is CAWRNPGSGNTIYF. Full variable domain (remainder filled in from reference TRBV30 and TRBJ1-3): SQTIHQWPATLVQPVGSPLSLECTVEGTSNPNLYWYRQAAGRGLQLLFYSVGIGQISSEVPQNLSASRPQDRQFILSSKKLLLSDSGFYLCAWRNPGSGNTIYFGEGSWLTVV.

V and J are TRBV4-3 and TRBJ1-2; 11 positions match TRBD1. V shed 3 bases, J shed 3 bases, and the junction held 3 bases outside the gene matches. There are 15 residues in the CDR3. Germline V gene lookup returns CDR1 LGHNA and CDR2 YSLEER. CDR3 in DNA: TGCGCCAGCAGCCACCGGACAGGGGGCGACTATGGCTACACCTTC. This gives the protein CASSHRTGGDYGYTF.

The chain has TRBV5-4 and TRBJ2-3, with 12 bases identical to TRBD2. CDR1 and CDR2 (germline): SGHNT, YYREEE (reference sequence). The CDR3 has 17 amino acids. Trimming took 4 bases from V and 3 from J; bases not matched to a gene: 9. CDR3 in DNA: TGTGCCAGCAGCCGCCCTAGCGGGGGGGCCCGAACAGATACGCAGTATTTT. Its translation: CASSRPSGGARTDTQYF.

Only one count was recorded for this clone. The V call is TRBV5-1, the J call TRBJ2-7, with D hard to call. This CDR3 region has 11 residues. V was cut by 2 bases and J by 7 bases, with 7 bases left in between. The germline gives CDR1 SGHRS, CDR2 YFSETQ. The CDR3 protein is CASSFGGEQYF. DNA for the CDR3: TGCGCCAGCAGCTTCGGTGGGGAGCAGTACTTC. Full variable domain (outside the CDR3, taken from reference TRBV5-1 and TRBJ2-7): KAGVTQTPRYLIKTRGQQVTLSCSPISGHRSVSWYQQTPGQGLQFLFEYFSETQRNKGNFPGRFSGRQFSNSRSEMNVSTLELGDSALYLCASSFGGEQYFGPGTRLTVT.

The chain joins TRBV10-1 to TRBJ2-3; D call uncertain. The CDR3 extends over 18 amino acids. V lost 3 bases to trimming and J lost 0 bases, with 19 bases between them. CDR1 is WNHNN and CDR2 is SYGVQD in the germline V gene (reference sequence). The CDR3, as DNA: TGCGCCAGCAGTGATAGGGTGGAGAACCAATCTAGCACAGATACGCAGTATTTT. Translated: CASSDRVENQSSTDTQYF.

The chain couples TRBV9 to TRBJ2-3; tentatively, D is TRBD2 (6 bases). The CDR3 has 15 residues. The germline V gene has CDR1 SGDLS and CDR2 YYNGEE. Trimming pared 0 bases from V and 3 bases from J, leaving 11 bases between. The CDR3 coding sequence is TGTGCCAGCAGCGTAGCGGGAGTGGGGACAGATACGCAGTATTTT. Protein product: CASSVAGVGTDTQYF.

This clone has a single count. The genes are TRBV27 and TRBJ2-7; D uncertain. V lost 3 bases, J lost 3 bases, and 3 bases lay in between. Germline CDR1 MNHEY, CDR2 SMNVEV (reference sequence). The CDR3 has 11 residues. CDR3 nucleotide sequence: TGTGCCAGCAGTTTGGGCTACGAGCAGTACTTC. It codes for CASSLGYEQYF.

The genes are TRBV7-3 and TRBJ2-3; 12 bases map to TRBD2. The CDR3 runs 16 residues. The trim removed 5 bases at V and 7 bases at J, leaving 10 bases unmatched. CDR1 and CDR2 from the germline V gene are SGHTA and FQGTGA. The CDR3 is CASSQASGGATYTQYF. CDR3 bases: TGTGCCAGCAGCCAGGCTAGCGGGGGGGCCACTTATACGCAGTATTTT.

The chain links TRBV18 to TRBJ1-1, with TRBD1 matching over 7 bases. The CDR3 loop spans 18 amino acids. Germline CDR1 and CDR2: KGHSH and LQKENI. Germline trimming cut 2 bases from V and 5 bases from J; bases unmatched to any gene: 17. CDR3 nucleotides: TGTGCCAGCTCACCATGGACCACCCTGGGGACAGTCAATACTGAAGCTTTCTTT. This sequence encodes CASSPWTTLGTVNTEAFF. The full variable domain, rest sourced from reference TRBV18 and TRBJ1-1, is NAGVMQNPRHLVRRRGQEARLRCSPMKGHSHVYWYRQLPEEGLKFMVYLQKENIIDESGMPKERFSAEFPKEGPSILRIQQVVRGDSAAYFCASSPWTTLGTVNTEAFFGQGTRLTVV.

This rearrangement joins TRBV12-5 to TRBJ1-2; a weak D match, TRBD1 (5 bases). Germline loops: CDR1 LGHNT, CDR2 FRNRAP. Trimming pared 5 bases from V and 8 bases from J, leaving 15 bases between. This CDR3 contains 13 residues. CDR3 region: CASGPYGALGYTF. As DNA, the CDR3 is TGTGCTAGTGGTCCCTACGGGGCCCTCGGCTACACCTTC.

The chain combines TRBV18 with TRBJ1-1; 7 bases are a match to TRBD1. This CDR3 is 13 amino acids long. Trimming at V came to 10 bases and at J to 3 bases, leaving 8 bases not matched to a gene. The germline V gene encodes CDR1 KGHSH and CDR2 LQKENI. The CDR3 sequence is CATSTGMDTEAFF. CDR3 bases: TGTGCCACCTCGACAGGGATGGACACTGAAGCTTTCTTT.

The V and J genes are TRBV2 and TRBJ2-7; 9 bases map to TRBD2. CDR3 size: 15 residues. Per germline, CDR1 SNHLY and CDR2 FYNNEI. After removal of 4 bases from V and 2 bases from J, the junction contained 6 bases not matched to a gene. The CDR3 is CASSARTSAAYEQYF. As DNA, the CDR3 is TGTGCCAGCAGTGCAAGGACTAGCGCCGCCTACGAGCAGTACTTC.

V is TRBV4-2 and J is TRBJ1-6; D is unresolved. CDR1 LGHNA and CDR2 YNFKEQ come from the germline V gene. V was cut by 4 bases and J by 10 bases, with 11 bases left in between. There are 13 residues in the CDR3. CDR3 sequence: CASSPTQNSPLHF. CDR3 nucleotides: TGTGCCAGCAGCCCGACTCAAAACTCACCCCTCCACTTT.

The V and J genes are TRBV7-9 and TRBJ1-3, with D possibly TRBD1 on 5 matching bases. Trimming pared 5 bases from V and 3 bases from J, leaving 14 bases between. CDR1 SEHNR and CDR2 FQNEAQ come from the germline V gene (reference sequence). CDR3 length equals 15 residues. The CDR3 spells CASSPEGRGGNTIYF. CDR3 sequence (DNA): TGTGCCAGCAGCCCCGAGGGGAGGGGTGGAAACACCATATATTTT.

CDR3 loop: CASSSSGGERPFF. CDR3 sequence (DNA): TGTGCCAGCAGTTCCTCAGGGGGCGAAAGGCCCTTCTTT. This chain joins TRBV28 and TRBJ1-1; the match to TRBD1 covers 8 bases. The CDR3 is made up of 13 amino acids. V dropped 4 bases and J dropped 14; count of bases not matched to a gene: 12. From germline, CDR1 is MDHEN and CDR2 SYDVKM.

The V call is TRBV5-1, the J call TRBJ1-4; 7 positions match TRBD1. CDR1 and CDR2 from the germline V gene are SGHRS and YFSETQ. Trimming removed 0 bases from V and 5 bases from J; junction bases left unmatched: 1. The CDR3 consists of 14 residues. This CDR3 reads CASSLAQGNEKLFF. The CDR3 DNA follows: TGCGCCAGCAGCTTGGCACAGGGGAATGAAAAACTGTTTTTT.

The chain carries TRBV19 and TRBJ2-1; 12 bases are a match to TRBD1. J lost 4 bases, V lost 6 bases, and 10 bases had no gene match. Germline V lookup: CDR1 LNHDA, CDR2 SQIVND (reference sequence). This CDR3 spans 17 amino acids. The CDR3 DNA sequence: TGTGCCAGTAGCCTACGACGGGACAGGGGGCTATACAATGAGCAGTTCTTC. Translated, it gives CASSLRRDRGLYNEQFF.

This clone has a single count. The germline gene is not matched at one end of the junction; a read error may be the cause. CDR3 sequence (DNA): TGTGCCAGCAGCAGGGAGGGGTTTTACAATGAGCAGTTCTTC. Residues: CASSREGFYNEQFF. The chain joins TRBV4-1 to TRBJ2-1; 7 bases fit TRBD2. The germline V gene has CDR1 MGHRA and CDR2 YSYEKL. The CDR3 has 14 amino acids.

The V gene is TRBV5-1, the J gene TRBJ2-1; 10 bases are a match to TRBD2. From germline, CDR1 is SGHRS and CDR2 YFSETQ. V was pared by 0 bases and J by 1 base, with 1 base of the junction left unmatched. The length of the CDR3 is 16 residues. This CDR3 is CASSLGLAGSYNEQFF. The CDR3 DNA follows: TGCGCCAGCAGCTTGGGACTAGCGGGTTCCTACAATGAGCAGTTCTTC.